One sample yielded the 16 T cell receptor beta chains listed below, sequenced in a study of shared clonotypes between healthy human individuals. This table comes from immunoSEQ multiplex PCR, and its TCRdb copy is limited to in-frame clones, with some not included. The table records millions of clones, about 93% of them present only once. In the naive CD8 group, cells lacked CD45RO and were positively selected for CCR7, so terminally differentiated effector memory CD45RA+ cells were left out. The sample comprised naive CD8+ T cells from PBMCs. These receptor sequences come from a man aged 18 to 29 in good health. Some clones in this sample may be carry-over from other donors' samples.

The V gene is TRBV11-2, the J gene TRBJ2-7, with D perhaps matching TRBD1 (6 bases). CDR1 and CDR2 from the germline V gene are SGHAT and FQNNGV. Trimming pared 1 base from V and 1 base from J, leaving 11 bases between. The CDR3 runs to 15 residues. The CDR3 loop is CASSLAQGHSYEQYF. The CDR3 DNA is TGTGCCAGCAGCTTAGCCCAGGGACATTCCTACGAGCAGTACTTC.

The rearrangement uses TRBV25-1 and TRBJ2-1, with TRBD1 identical over 8 bases. The V gene end was trimmed by 3 bases and the J gene end by 6 bases; junction bases not matched to a gene: 7. CDR1 and CDR2 from the germline V gene are MGHDK and SYGVNS. This CDR3 spans 15 amino acids. The CDR3 region is CASSDPRGLFNEQFF. As DNA, the CDR3 is TGTGCCAGCAGTGACCCCAGGGGGCTATTCAATGAGCAGTTCTTC.

This clone was observed once. V and J are TRBV5-1 and TRBJ2-2; 8 bases align to TRBD2. The J segment lost 0 bases and the V segment lost 3 bases, leaving 10 bases of the junction unmatched. The CDR3 length is 18 residues. From germline, CDR1 is SGHRS and CDR2 YFSETQ. In DNA, the CDR3 is TGCGCCAGCAGCTGGCTGAGCGGGAGTCGCACGAACACCGGGGAGCTGTTTTTT. Protein: CASSWLSGSRTNTGELFF.

The chain has TRBV4-2 and TRBJ1-1, with TRBD1 matching over 8 bases. The trim removed 2 bases at V and 5 bases at J, leaving 4 bases unmatched. The germline gives CDR1 LGHNA, CDR2 YNFKEQ. CDR3 length: 14 residues. CDR3 nucleotides: TGTGCCAGCAGCCAAACAGGGGGATGGACTGAAGCTTTCTTT. Amino acid sequence: CASSQTGGWTEAFF.

The chain is built from TRBV7-2 and TRBJ2-1, with 12 bases lining up with TRBD2. V was clipped by 7 bases and J by 9 bases; unmatched bases: 7. Germline V gives CDR1 SGHTA, CDR2 FQGNSA. The CDR3 loop spans 14 amino acids. The CDR3 region is CASTRLAGEREQFF. The CDR3 DNA follows: TGTGCCAGCACCCGACTAGCGGGAGAACGTGAGCAGTTCTTC.

V and J are TRBV7-9 and TRBJ1-2; TRBD1 matches at 11 bases. Germline V gene data show CDR1 as SEHNR and CDR2 as FQNEAQ (reference sequence). V lost 5 bases and J lost 7; bases outside the gene matches: 6. CDR3 length: 14 amino acids. The CDR3, as DNA: TGTGCCAGCAGCCAAGGACAGGGGGCGACTGGCTACACCTTC. Translated: CASSQGQGATGYTF.

The rearrangement joins TRBV28 to TRBJ1-5; the match to TRBD1 covers 7 bases. CDR1 MDHEN and CDR2 SYDVKM come from the germline V gene. CDR3 size: 14 residues. V was clipped by 3 bases and J by 5 bases; unmatched bases: 4. CDR3 DNA: TGTGCCAGCAGTTTCACAGGGGTTCATCAGCCCCAGCATTTT. Encoded protein: CASSFTGVHQPQHF.

V usage is TRBV27 and J usage is TRBJ1-2, with D perhaps TRBD1 (6 bases). V was clipped by 3 bases and J by 4 bases, with 12 bases between them. The CDR3 length is 14 residues. Germline V gene lookup returns CDR1 MNHEY and CDR2 SMNVEV (reference sequence). CDR3 protein: CASSFAGTTYGYTF. In DNA, the CDR3 is TGTGCCAGCAGTTTCGCTGGGACAACCTATGGCTACACCTTC.

The chain has TRBV14 and TRBJ2-7; D gene uncertain. CDR3 length equals 15 residues. The V gene lost 5 bases and the J gene lost 0 bases, with 14 bases spanning the gap. Germline lookup yields CDR1 SGHDN and CDR2 FVKESK. The CDR3 bases are TGTGCCAGCAGCTACTTCCCGGGTACCTCCTACGAGCAGTACTTC. Translating gives CASSYFPGTSYEQYF.

The V and J genes are TRBV4-3 and TRBJ1-2; D is perhaps TRBD1 (6 bases). The CDR3 is made up of 16 amino acids. Trimming left V 5 bases short and J 7 bases short, with 23 bases between. In germline, CDR1 is LGHNA, CDR2 YSLEER. The CDR3 region is CASSSRRGPQQGGYTF. The CDR3 DNA reads TGCGCCAGCAGCTCGAGGCGGGGGCCACAACAGGGTGGCTACACCTTC.

V and J are TRBV5-5 and TRBJ1-5; D remains unclear. The CDR3 extends over 14 amino acids. Trimming cost V 0 bases and J 4 bases, with 8 bases left between them. Germline CDR1 SGHKS, CDR2 YYEKEE (reference sequence). CDR3 DNA sequence: TGTGCCAGCAGCTTGGAGTGGGAGAATCAGCCCCAGCATTTT. Residues: CASSLEWENQPQHF.

The gene calls are TRBV29-1 and TRBJ2-1; 9 bases line up with TRBD2. The length of the CDR3 is 15 residues. Trimming took 7 bases from V and 10 from J; bases not matched to a gene: 17. Germline CDR1 reads SQVTM; CDR2 reads ANQGSEA. The CDR3 bases are TGCAGCGCCCTCCATTGGGGTAGCGGGAGAGGCGAGCAGTTCTTC. Translating gives CSALHWGSGRGEQFF.

The chain combines TRBV28 with TRBJ2-3; a weak D match, TRBD2 (6 bases). The CDR3 length is 18 residues. V was clipped by 6 bases and J by 2 bases, with 24 bases between them. The germline V gene encodes CDR1 MDHEN and CDR2 SYDVKM. This CDR3 reads CASRTSRRGNGHTDTQYF. The CDR3 DNA reads TGTGCCAGCAGAACAAGCCGGAGGGGCAACGGCCACACAGATACGCAGTATTTT.

The chain has TRBV7-9 and TRBJ2-7, with 8 positions matching TRBD1. Germline V CDR1 and CDR2: SEHNR, FQNEAQ (reference sequence). This CDR3 region has 14 residues. V shed 5 bases, J shed 5 bases, and the junction held 8 bases outside the gene matches. CDR3 sequence reads: CASSPPQGAHEQYF. In nucleotides, the CDR3 is TGTGCCAGCAGCCCCCCCCAGGGGGCTCACGAGCAGTACTTC.

The chain has TRBV10-2 and TRBJ2-1; 9 nucleotides agree with TRBD1. The CDR3 sequence is 14 residues long. J was trimmed by 7 bases and V by 5 bases; bases with no gene match: 6. From germline, CDR1 is WSHSY and CDR2 SAAADI. The CDR3 loop is CASSRTGVGNEQFF. CDR3 nucleotide sequence: TGCGCCAGCAGTAGGACAGGGGTTGGAAATGAGCAGTTCTTC.

CDR3 amino acids: CASSVGEAASYEQYF. CDR3 coding DNA: TGTGCCAGCAGCGTAGGGGAGGCAGCCTCCTACGAGCAGTACTTC. The rearrangement joins TRBV9 to TRBJ2-7, with D perhaps TRBD2 (6 bases). The V end lost 0 bases, the J end lost 0 bases, and 10 bases lay between the germline ends. CDR3 length: 15 residues. CDR1 is SGDLS and CDR2 is YYNGEE in the germline V gene.